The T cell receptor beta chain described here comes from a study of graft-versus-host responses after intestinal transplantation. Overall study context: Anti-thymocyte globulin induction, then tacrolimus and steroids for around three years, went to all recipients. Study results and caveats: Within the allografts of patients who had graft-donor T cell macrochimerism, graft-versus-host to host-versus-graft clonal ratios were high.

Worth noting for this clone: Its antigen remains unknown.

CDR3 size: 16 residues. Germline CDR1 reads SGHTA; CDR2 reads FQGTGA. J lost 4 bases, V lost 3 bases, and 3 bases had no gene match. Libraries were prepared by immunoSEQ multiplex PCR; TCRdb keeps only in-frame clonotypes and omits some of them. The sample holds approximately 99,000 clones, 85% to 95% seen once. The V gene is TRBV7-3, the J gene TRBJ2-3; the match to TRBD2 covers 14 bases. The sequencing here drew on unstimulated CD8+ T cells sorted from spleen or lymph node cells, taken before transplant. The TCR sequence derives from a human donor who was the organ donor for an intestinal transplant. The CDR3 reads CASSLGLAGESDTQYF. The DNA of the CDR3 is TGTGCCAGCAGCTTGGGACTAGCGGGAGAGTCAGATACGCAGTATTTT.